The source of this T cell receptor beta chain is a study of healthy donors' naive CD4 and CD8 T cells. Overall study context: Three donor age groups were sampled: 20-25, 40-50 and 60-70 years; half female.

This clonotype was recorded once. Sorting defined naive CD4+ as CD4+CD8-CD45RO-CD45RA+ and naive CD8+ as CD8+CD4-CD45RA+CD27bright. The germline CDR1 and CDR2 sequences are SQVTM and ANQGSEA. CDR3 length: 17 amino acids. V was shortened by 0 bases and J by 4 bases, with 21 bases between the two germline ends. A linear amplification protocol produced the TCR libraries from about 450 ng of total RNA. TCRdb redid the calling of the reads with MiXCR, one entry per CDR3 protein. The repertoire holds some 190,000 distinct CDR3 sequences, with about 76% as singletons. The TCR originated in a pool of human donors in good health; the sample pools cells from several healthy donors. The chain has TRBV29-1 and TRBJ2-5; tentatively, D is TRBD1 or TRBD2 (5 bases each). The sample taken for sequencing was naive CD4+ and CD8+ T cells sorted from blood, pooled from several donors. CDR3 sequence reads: CSVEDGGDSFWLETQYF. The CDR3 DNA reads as TGCAGCGTTGAAGATGGAGGCGACAGCTTCTGGCTAGAGACCCAGTACTTC.